These 29 T cell receptor beta chains were sequenced from one sample in a study of blood T cells in healthy people across ages. Then a second PCR, running about 6 to 11 cycles, was carried out with a sample-barcoded 5' primer and a J-beta primer mix. TCRdb itself ran the 5' RACE reads through MiXCR, one entry per CDR3 protein. The table has approximately 810,000 distinct CDR3 sequences, less than 35% seen once. Sequencing was carried out using blood. These receptors were collected from a woman aged 80 or over in good health.

This clonotype was counted between two and nine times. CDR3: CSARAQYYNSPLHF. CDR3 sequence (DNA): TGCAGTGCTAGAGCCCAGTACTATAATTCACCCCTCCACTTT. The chain employs TRBV20-1 and TRBJ1-6; D gene unclear. Germline V gene data show CDR1 as DFQATT and CDR2 as SNEGSKA (reference sequence). Trimming removed 1 base at V and 3 bases at J, with 7 bases between. The CDR3 extends over 14 amino acids.

This clonotype was seen a few times. A read error is possible here, since a much larger clone lies one base away. The chain carries TRBV10-3 and TRBJ2-7; no firm D call. The V end was cut by 6 bases, the J end by 4 bases, with 13 bases between. The CDR3 runs 13 residues. Germline lookup yields CDR1 ENHRY and CDR2 SYGVKD. CDR3 DNA: TGTGCCATCAGGGCACGGTCTCGGTACGAGCAGTACTTC. Translating it yields CAIRARSRYEQYF.

This clonotype was detected once. Sequence at one end of the junction differs from germline and may be a read error. The chain combines TRBV5-6 with TRBJ1-4, with D unresolved. The CDR3 extends over 15 amino acids. From germline, CDR1 is SGHDT and CDR2 YYEEEE. CDR3 region: CASSPRLLGGEKRFF. The CDR3 nucleotides are TGTGCCAGCAGCCCGAGACTTCTGGGTGGGGAAAAACGGTTTTTT.

This clonotype was detected many times. This chain connects TRBV20-1 to TRBJ2-5; D perhaps matches TRBD1 (7 bases). CDR3 length: 15 residues. Germline V gene sequence: CDR1 DFQATT, CDR2 SNEGSKA (reference sequence). V shed 6 bases and J shed 2 bases, with 19 bases lying between them. The CDR3 bases are TGCAGTGCCCCACCGCGCAGGGGGGTACAAGAGACCCAGTACTTC. This gives the protein CSAPPRRGVQETQYF.

About this clonotype: A much larger clone differs from this one at a single base, so this may be a read error. The chain combines TRBV12-3 or TRBV12-4 with TRBJ1-6, with D perhaps matching TRBD1 (6 bases). Trimming took 4 bases from V and 9 from J, leaving 10 bases between them. The CDR3 has 13 amino acids. DNA of the CDR3: TGTGCCAGCAGTTCGACAGGACGTTCACCCCTCCACTTT. This gives the protein CASSSTGRSPLHF.

This clonotype was seen just once. At one of its ends the junction is not consistent with the germline gene, which may arise from a read error. The rearrangement links TRBV12-3 or TRBV12-4 to TRBJ1-1; D remains unclear. The CDR3 is 15 amino acids. CDR3 sequence: CASILTGRMNTEAFF. The CDR3 DNA follows: TGTGCCAGCATCCTAACTGGGCGGATGAACACCGAAGCTTTCTTT.

This clonotype has ten or more counts. The genes are TRBV7-2 and TRBJ2-5; D could derive from TRBD1 or TRBD2 (6 bases each). CDR1 is SGHTA and CDR2 is FQGNSA in the germline V gene. The CDR3 has 14 residues. V was shortened by 6 bases and J by 5 bases, with 16 bases between the two germline ends. The CDR3 sequence: CASSYVQGRETQYF. The CDR3 DNA follows: TGTGCCAGCAGTTATGTCCAGGGGAGGGAGACCCAGTACTTC.

In its sample, this clonotype was seen a few times. The V gene is TRBV19, the J gene TRBJ1-1; D is undetermined. V was clipped by 2 bases and J by 4 bases, with 11 bases between them. Germline lookup yields CDR1 LNHDA and CDR2 SQIVND (reference sequence). This CDR3 is built from 14 residues. The CDR3 sequence is CASSILSAGTEAFF. CDR3 in DNA: TGTGCCAGTAGTATATTATCGGCCGGCACTGAAGCTTTCTTT.

The CDR3 spells CASSLPGSYYGYTF. Here the CDR3 DNA reads TGTGCCAGCAGTTTACCAGGGAGCTACTATGGCTACACCTTC. The chain has TRBV12-3 or TRBV12-4 and TRBJ1-2, with D perhaps matching TRBD1 (5 bases). V lost 2 bases and J lost 3, with 10 bases in between. CDR3 length: 14 residues.

The V call is TRBV18, the J call TRBJ2-1, with a tentative D call TRBD2 (6 bases). CDR3 length equals 14 residues. CDR1 KGHSH and CDR2 LQKENI come from the germline V gene. V was cut by 7 bases and J by 8 bases, with 18 bases left in between. Here the CDR3 DNA reads TGTGCCAGCTTTCTGACTAGTTGGGGCGATGAGCAGTTCTTC. Encoded protein: CASFLTSWGDEQFF.

The table lists this clonotype with many counts. The chain is built from TRBV4-1 and TRBJ2-7; TRBD1 agrees at 7 bases. CDR1 is MGHRA and CDR2 is YSYEKL in the germline V gene. The CDR3 is made up of 16 amino acids. Trimming removed 0 bases from V and 2 bases from J; junction bases left unmatched: 7. CDR3 coding DNA: TGCGCCAGCAGCCAAGAGAAGGCAGGGGGTCCCTACGAGCAGTACTTC. This sequence encodes CASSQEKAGGPYEQYF.

The table lists this clonotype with a few counts. The CDR3 loop is CSARSRGRTEAFF. In DNA form, the CDR3 reads TGCAGTGCTAGAAGTCGGGGACGAACTGAAGCTTTCTTT. The J gene is TRBJ1-1, the V gene TRBV20-1; TRBD1 is a possible D gene (5 bases). CDR1 and CDR2 from the germline V gene are DFQATT and SNEGSKA (reference sequence). Trimming left V 2 bases short and J 5 bases short, with 12 bases between. The CDR3 runs 13 residues.

This clonotype has only a few counts. A much larger clone sits a single nucleotide away, making a read error possible. The rearrangement links TRBV21-1 to TRBJ2-5; the D call of TRBD2 is as the table states it, not checked on the DNA. TRBV21-1 is an annotated pseudogene. CDR3 size: 15 residues. The CDR3 DNA sequence: TGTGCCAGCAGCACTCGCGGGGGGGCCTACAATGAGCAGTACTTC. Translating gives CASSTRGGAYNEQYF.

Regarding this clonotype: A read error may account for a junction end that differs from germline. The CDR3 DNA reads as TGCGCCAGCAGCCCACGTAGCGGGGGCCAACTCAATGGGCAGTTCTTC. Translation: CASSPRSGGQLNGQFF. This sequence joins TRBV4-1 and TRBJ2-1; TRBD2 agrees at 9 bases. CDR1 and CDR2 from the germline V gene are MGHRA and YSYEKL. This CDR3 has 16 amino acids.

This clonotype was picked up many times. J is TRBJ2-1 and V is TRBV7-2, with D perhaps being TRBD1 or TRBD2 (5 bases each). In germline, CDR1 is SGHTA, CDR2 FQGNSA. With 2 bases removed from V and 2 bases from J, the gap between germline ends came to 13 bases. The CDR3 length is 16 residues. The CDR3 DNA reads as TGTGCCAGCAGCTTATCATCGAGGGGTACCTACAATGAGCAGTTCTTC. Its protein is CASSLSSRGTYNEQFF.

This clonotype occurred a few times. The chain recombines TRBV12-3 or TRBV12-4 with TRBJ1-1, with D hard to call. CDR3 length equals 12 residues. V lost 6 bases and J lost 0, with 5 bases in between. The CDR3 loop reads CASRTLNTEAFF. In DNA, the CDR3 is TGTGCCAGCAGGACGTTGAACACTGAAGCTTTCTTT.

As to this clonotype: This sequence may be a read error, since a much larger clone differs from it by one base. The chain is built from TRBV4-3 and TRBJ2-3; TRBD1 aligns across 7 bases. CDR3 length equals 15 residues. The germline V gene encodes CDR1 LGHNA and CDR2 YSLEER. Unmatched junction bases numbered 4, after V lost 4 bases and J lost 0 bases. The CDR3 nucleotides read TGCGCCAGCAGCCCGGGACAGATAAGCACAGATACGCAGTATTTT. This encodes CASSPGQISTDTQYF.

The gene calls are TRBV20-1 and TRBJ1-2; no reliable D call. Germline V gene lookup returns CDR1 DFQATT and CDR2 SNEGSKA (reference sequence). This CDR3 comprises 11 residues. Between the trimmed V and J ends, which lost 3 bases and 7 bases, there was a span of 9 bases. CDR3 region: CSASRGFGYTF. In DNA form, the CDR3 reads TGCAGTGCTAGTCGAGGGTTTGGCTACACCTTC.

This clonotype was seen repeatedly, ten times or more. The chain is built from TRBV7-9 and TRBJ1-2; 8 bases match TRBD1. This CDR3 is built from 15 residues. CDR1 SEHNR and CDR2 FQNEAQ come from the germline V gene (reference sequence). Trimming at V came to 4 bases and at J to 3 bases, leaving 7 bases not matched to a gene. DNA of the CDR3: TGTGCCAGCAGCTCCTTAGCGGGACAGGACTATGGCTACACCTTC. Its protein product is CASSSLAGQDYGYTF.

The J gene is TRBJ1-6, the V gene TRBV3-1; 7 nucleotides align to TRBD1. The junction had 3 bases not matched to a gene; V was cut back by 2 bases and J by 8 bases. The CDR3 spans 14 residues. Germline CDR1 is LGHDT and CDR2 is YNNKEL (reference sequence). The CDR3: CASSQRGRHSPLHF. CDR3 coding DNA: TGTGCCAGCAGCCAAAGGGGGCGCCATTCACCCCTCCACTTT. Together with reference TRBV3-1 and TRBJ1-6, the CDR3 gives the full variable domain: DTAVSQTPKYLVTQMGNDKSIKCEQNLGHDTMYWYKQDSKKFLKIMFSYNNKELIINETVPNRFSPKSPDKAHLNLHINSLELGDSAVYFCASSQRGRHSPLHFGNGTRLTVT.

This clonotype has only a few counts. The chain links TRBV7-9 to TRBJ2-1, with 10 bases that match TRBD1. The germline gives CDR1 SEHNR, CDR2 FQNEAQ (reference sequence). The CDR3 sequence is 16 residues long. The junction had 15 bases not matched to a gene; V was cut back by 3 bases and J by 13 bases. CDR3 protein: CASSFPRQGAGETQFF. The CDR3 region has the DNA TGTGCCAGCAGCTTCCCCCGACAGGGGGCGGGGGAGACCCAGTTCTTC.

This clonotype has at least ten counts. This sequence joins TRBV20-1 and TRBJ2-1; 9 bases match TRBD1. This CDR3 is built from 14 residues. The junction had 9 bases not matched to a gene; V was cut back by 7 bases and J by 5 bases. Germline V gene lookup returns CDR1 DFQATT and CDR2 SNEGSKA (reference sequence). The DNA for the CDR3 is TGCAGTGTTCTACTGCGGACAGGGGACAATGAGCAGTTCTTC. Its protein is CSVLLRTGDNEQFF.

V and J are TRBV4-3 and TRBJ1-6; no firm D call. CDR3 length: 15 residues. V was cut by 0 bases and J by 7 bases, with 10 bases left in between. Germline V lookup: CDR1 LGHNA, CDR2 YSLEER. The CDR3 DNA reads as TGCGCCAGCAGCCAAGAGCGGGTGGCCAATTCACCCCTCCACTTT. Translating gives CASSQERVANSPLHF.

The genes are TRBV27 and TRBJ1-1, with D perhaps matching TRBD1 (6 bases). CDR3 length: 15 residues. Looked up from germline, CDR1 is MNHEY and CDR2 is SMNVEV (reference sequence). V gave up 7 bases and J gave up 5 bases, with 20 bases separating them. CDR3 region: CASTPMQGRGTEAFF. Written as DNA, the CDR3 is TGTGCCAGCACACCAATGCAGGGGAGGGGGACTGAAGCTTTCTTT.

This clonotype turned up a few times. This chain connects TRBV6-5 to TRBJ1-6; 10 bases are shared with TRBD1. V gave up 6 bases and J gave up 10 bases; unmatched junction bases: 9. CDR1 is MNHEY, CDR2 SVGAGI, per germline. The CDR3 has 15 amino acids. CDR3 sequence: CASRSGTGVGSPLHF. The CDR3 nucleotides read TGTGCCAGCAGGTCCGGGACAGGGGTCGGATCACCCCTCCACTTT.

In this sample, this clonotype turned up many times. V is TRBV19 and J is TRBJ2-5, with no clear D. Germline CDR1 reads LNHDA; CDR2 reads SQIVND (reference sequence). V was trimmed by 1 base and J by 6 bases, leaving 3 bases between them. The CDR3 length is 11 residues. CDR3 amino acids: CASSIGKTQYF. CDR3 nucleotide sequence: TGTGCCAGTAGTATAGGAAAGACCCAGTACTTC.

To note about this clonotype: It is likely a read error, because the conserved phenylalanine at the end of the CDR3 is missing. The chain uses TRBV2 and TRBJ1-2; D unresolved. Germline CDR1 reads SNHLY; CDR2 reads FYNNEI. The CDR3 totals 14 residues. V was clipped by 8 bases and J by 1 base, with 14 bases between them. The CDR3 loop is CASLEERFNYGYTL. The CDR3 region has the DNA TGTGCCAGCCTTGAGGAACGGTTTAACTATGGCTACACCCTC.

This chain uses TRBV7-9 with TRBJ1-4; possibly TRBD1 for D (6 bases). CDR1 is SEHNR, CDR2 FQNEAQ, per germline (reference sequence). This CDR3 contains 15 residues. Trimming left V 3 bases short and J 8 bases short, with 16 bases between. CDR3 region: CASSFRAQGEEKLFF. In DNA, the CDR3 is TGTGCCAGCAGCTTCCGTGCACAGGGTGAGGAAAAACTGTTTTTT.

In its sample, this clonotype was seen a few times. The chain recombines TRBV5-1 with TRBJ2-5; the D is unclear. The J call may be wrong; the DNA end is better matched by TRBJ2-7. Germline V CDR1 and CDR2: SGHRS, YFSETQ. This CDR3 comprises 16 residues. The CDR3 here is CASSLAPTSLAYEQYF. CDR3 sequence (DNA): TGCGCCAGCAGCTTGGCCCCAACTTCCTTAGCCTACGAGCAGTACTTC.